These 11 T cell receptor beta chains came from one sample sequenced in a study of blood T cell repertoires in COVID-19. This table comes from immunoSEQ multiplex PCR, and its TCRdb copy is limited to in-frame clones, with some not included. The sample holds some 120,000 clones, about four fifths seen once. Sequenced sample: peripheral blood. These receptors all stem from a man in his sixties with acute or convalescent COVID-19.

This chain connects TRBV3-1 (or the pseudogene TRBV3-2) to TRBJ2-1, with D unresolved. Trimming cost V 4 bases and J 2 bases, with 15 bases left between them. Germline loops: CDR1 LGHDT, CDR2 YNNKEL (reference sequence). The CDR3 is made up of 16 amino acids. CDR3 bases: TGTGCCAGCAGCCCTATGGTGAGGTTCACCTACAATGAGCAGTTCTTC. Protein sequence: CASSPMVRFTYNEQFF.

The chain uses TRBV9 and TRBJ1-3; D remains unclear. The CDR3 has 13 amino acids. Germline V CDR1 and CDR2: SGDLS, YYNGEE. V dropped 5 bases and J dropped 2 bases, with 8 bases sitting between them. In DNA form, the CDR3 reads TGTGCCAGCAGGGGAGGCGCTGGAAACACCATATATTTT. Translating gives CASRGGAGNTIYF.

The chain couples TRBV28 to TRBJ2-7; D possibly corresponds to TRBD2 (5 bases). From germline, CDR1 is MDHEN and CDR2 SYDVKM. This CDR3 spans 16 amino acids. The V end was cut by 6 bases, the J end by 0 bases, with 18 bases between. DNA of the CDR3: TGTGCCAGCAGGCCCCGGGGTCGTATAAACTCCTACGAGCAGTACTTC. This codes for CASRPRGRINSYEQYF.

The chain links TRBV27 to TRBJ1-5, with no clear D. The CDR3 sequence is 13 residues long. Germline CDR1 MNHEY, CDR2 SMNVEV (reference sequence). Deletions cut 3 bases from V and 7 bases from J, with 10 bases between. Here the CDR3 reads CASSFAVGQPQHF. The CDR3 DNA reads TGTGCCAGCAGTTTTGCGGTAGGACAGCCCCAGCATTTT.

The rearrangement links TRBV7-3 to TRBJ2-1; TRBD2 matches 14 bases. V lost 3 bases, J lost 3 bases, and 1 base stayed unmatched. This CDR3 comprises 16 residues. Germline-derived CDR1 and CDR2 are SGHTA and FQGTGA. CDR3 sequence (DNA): TGTGCCAGCAGCTTTGGGACTAGCGGGGGCTACAATGAGCAGTTCTTC. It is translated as CASSFGTSGGYNEQFF.

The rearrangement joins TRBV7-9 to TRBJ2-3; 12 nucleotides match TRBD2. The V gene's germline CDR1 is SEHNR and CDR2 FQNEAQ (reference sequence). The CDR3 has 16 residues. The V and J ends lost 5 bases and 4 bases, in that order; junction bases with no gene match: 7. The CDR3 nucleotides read TGTGCCAGCAGCACCAGACTAGCGGGAGAGGCAGATACGCAGTATTTT. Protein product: CASSTRLAGEADTQYF.

The CDR3 region has the DNA TGTGCCAGCAGCTTAGATTCGGGAAACTATGGCTACACCTTC. This translates into CASSLDSGNYGYTF. V gene TRBV11-2 combines with J gene TRBJ1-2; D remains ambiguous. Germline CDR1 and CDR2: SGHAT and FQNNGV. V was trimmed by 0 bases and J by 2 bases, leaving 7 bases between them. This CDR3 has 14 residues.

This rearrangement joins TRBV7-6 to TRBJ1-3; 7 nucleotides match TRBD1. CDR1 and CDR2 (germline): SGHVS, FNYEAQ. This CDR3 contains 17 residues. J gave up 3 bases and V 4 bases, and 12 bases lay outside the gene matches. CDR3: CASSSLGAGQVGNTIYF. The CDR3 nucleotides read TGTGCCAGCAGCTCCTTGGGGGCCGGACAGGTTGGAAACACCATATATTTT.

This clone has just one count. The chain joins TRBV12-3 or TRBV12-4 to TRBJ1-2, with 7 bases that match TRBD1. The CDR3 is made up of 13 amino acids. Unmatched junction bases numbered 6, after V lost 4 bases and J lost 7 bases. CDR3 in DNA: TGTGCCAGCAGTTCAGGGGACAGAAGTGGCTACACCTTC. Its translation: CASSSGDRSGYTF.

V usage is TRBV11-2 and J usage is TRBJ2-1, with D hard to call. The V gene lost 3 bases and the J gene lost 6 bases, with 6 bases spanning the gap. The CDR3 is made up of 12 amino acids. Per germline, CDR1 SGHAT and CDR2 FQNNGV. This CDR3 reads CASSFFVNEQFF. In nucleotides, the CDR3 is TGTGCCAGCAGCTTTTTCGTCAATGAGCAGTTCTTC.

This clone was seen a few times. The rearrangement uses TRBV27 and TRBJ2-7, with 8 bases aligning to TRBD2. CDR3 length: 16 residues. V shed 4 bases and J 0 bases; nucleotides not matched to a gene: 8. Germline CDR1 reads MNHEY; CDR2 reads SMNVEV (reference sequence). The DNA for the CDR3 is TGTGCCAGCAGTTCGACAACTAGCGGTAGCTCCTACGAGCAGTACTTC. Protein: CASSSTTSGSSYEQYF.